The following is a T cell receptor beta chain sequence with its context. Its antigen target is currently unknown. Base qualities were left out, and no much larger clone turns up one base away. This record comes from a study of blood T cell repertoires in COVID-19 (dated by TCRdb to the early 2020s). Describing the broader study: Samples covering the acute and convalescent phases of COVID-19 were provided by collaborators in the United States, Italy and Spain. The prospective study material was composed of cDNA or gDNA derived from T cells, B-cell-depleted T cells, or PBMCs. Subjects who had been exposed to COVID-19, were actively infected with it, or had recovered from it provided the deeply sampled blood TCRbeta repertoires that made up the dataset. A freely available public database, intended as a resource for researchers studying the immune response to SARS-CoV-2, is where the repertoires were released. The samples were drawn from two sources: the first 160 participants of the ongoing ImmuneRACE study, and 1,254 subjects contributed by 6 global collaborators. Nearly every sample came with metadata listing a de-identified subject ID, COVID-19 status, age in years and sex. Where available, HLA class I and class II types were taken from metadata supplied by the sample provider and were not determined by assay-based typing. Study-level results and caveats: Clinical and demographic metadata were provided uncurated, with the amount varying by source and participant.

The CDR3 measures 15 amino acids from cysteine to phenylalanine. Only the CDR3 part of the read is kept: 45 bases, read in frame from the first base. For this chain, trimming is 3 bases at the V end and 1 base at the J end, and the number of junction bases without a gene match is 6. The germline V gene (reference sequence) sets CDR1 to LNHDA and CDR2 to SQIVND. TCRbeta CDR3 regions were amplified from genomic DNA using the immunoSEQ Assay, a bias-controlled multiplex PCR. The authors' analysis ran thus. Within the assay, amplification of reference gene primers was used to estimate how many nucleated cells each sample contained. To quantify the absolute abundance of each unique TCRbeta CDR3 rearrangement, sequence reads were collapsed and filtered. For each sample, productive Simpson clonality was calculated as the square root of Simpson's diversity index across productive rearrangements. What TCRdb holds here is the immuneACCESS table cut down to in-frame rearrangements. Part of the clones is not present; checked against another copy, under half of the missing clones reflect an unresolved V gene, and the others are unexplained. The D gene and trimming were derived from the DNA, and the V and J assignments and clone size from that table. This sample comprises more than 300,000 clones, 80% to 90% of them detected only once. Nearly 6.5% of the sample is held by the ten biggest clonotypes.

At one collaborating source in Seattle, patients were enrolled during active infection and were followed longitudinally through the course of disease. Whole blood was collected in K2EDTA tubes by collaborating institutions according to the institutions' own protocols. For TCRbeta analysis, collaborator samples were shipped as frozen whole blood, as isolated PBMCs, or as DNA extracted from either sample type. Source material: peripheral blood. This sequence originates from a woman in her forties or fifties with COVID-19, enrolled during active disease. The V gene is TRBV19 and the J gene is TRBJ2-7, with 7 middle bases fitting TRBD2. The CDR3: CASSIITGGSYEQYF. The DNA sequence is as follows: TGTGCCAGTAGTATTATAACGGGAGGATCCTACGAGCAGTACTTC. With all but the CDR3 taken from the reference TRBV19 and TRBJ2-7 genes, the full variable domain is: DGGITQSPKYLFRKEGQNVTLSCEQNLNHDAMYWYRQDPGQGLRLIYYSQIVNDFQKGDIAEGYSVSREKKESFPLTVTSAQKNPTAFYLCASSIITGGSYEQYFGPGTRLTVT.